One and the same sample provided the 8 T cell receptor beta chains below, sequenced in a study of blood T cell repertoires in COVID-19 (dated by TCRdb to the early 2020s). Library generation was performed with the immunoSEQ multiplex PCR assay. Sourced from immuneACCESS, this table was stored by TCRdb with only in-frame sequences that have V and J called. A share of the clones is absent; for the studies checked, an unresolved V gene accounts for under half, and the remainder has no known explanation. The sample includes about 250,000 clones, with 70% to 90% observed a single time. The ten biggest clones cover 0.75% to 0.95% of the sample. Sequences were obtained from peripheral blood. These receptors were taken from a human donor with COVID-19, enrolled during active disease. The donor label of this sample is uncertain.

Of note for this clone: The same CDR3 is also encoded by other DNA sequences in this sample. The chain has TRBV7-3 and TRBJ2-3, with D tentatively TRBD1 (6 bases). The ends were cut back, 0 bases at V and 3 bases at J, with 13 bases in the middle. The CDR3 is made up of 16 amino acids. Germline V CDR1 and CDR2: SGHTA, FQGTGA. The CDR3 sequence: CASSLTWGLGTDTQYF. CDR3 DNA sequence: TGTGCCAGCAGCTTAACTTGGGGGCTGGGGACAGATACGCAGTATTTT.

The chain has TRBV28 and TRBJ2-7; 13 bases are shared with TRBD2. V lost 1 base, J lost 7 bases, and 4 bases stayed unmatched. CDR3 length equals 15 residues. CDR1 and CDR2 from the germline V gene are MDHEN and SYDVKM. CDR3 DNA sequence: TGTGCCAGCAGTTTATCGACTAGCGGGAGGTTAGAGCAGTACTTC. It codes for CASSLSTSGRLEQYF.

The chain employs TRBV14 and TRBJ2-1; D is unclear. Per germline, CDR1 SGHDN and CDR2 FVKESK. Trimming stripped 0 bases from V and 9 bases from J, with 12 bases between. The CDR3 extends over 14 amino acids. The DNA for the CDR3 is TGTGCCAGCAGCCAAGAGAGTTATCTAGTTGAGCAGTTCTTC. Its protein is CASSQESYLVEQFF. The variable domain in full, completed from reference TRBV14 and TRBJ2-1, reads EAGVTQFPSHSVIEKGQTVTLRCDPISGHDNLYWYRRVMGKEIKFLLHFVKESKQDESGMPNNRFLAERTGGTYSTLKVQPAELEDSGVYFCASSQESYLVEQFFGPGTRLTVL.

The V and J genes are TRBV19 and TRBJ1-5, with no clear D. Trimming pared 7 bases from V and 1 base from J, leaving 17 bases between. This CDR3 has 16 amino acids. The V gene's germline CDR1 is LNHDA and CDR2 SQIVND (reference sequence). The CDR3 protein is CASTPNPWRSNQPQHF. The CDR3, as DNA: TGTGCCAGTACGCCTAACCCCTGGCGGAGCAATCAGCCCCAGCATTTT.

J is TRBJ1-4 and V is TRBV5-5, with 8 bases lining up with TRBD1. After removal of 2 bases from V and 0 bases from J, the junction contained 6 bases not matched to a gene. Germline V gene lookup returns CDR1 SGHKS and CDR2 YYEKEE (reference sequence). The length of the CDR3 is 17 residues. The CDR3 DNA sequence: TGTGCCAGCAGCTTTGGACAGGGCTATGCAACTAATGAAAAACTGTTTTTT. Its translation is CASSFGQGYATNEKLFF.

V gene TRBV10-3 combines with J gene TRBJ1-3, with 9 nucleotides matching TRBD1. V was clipped by 7 bases and J by 4 bases; unmatched bases: 2. The germline V gene encodes CDR1 ENHRY and CDR2 SYGVKD. The CDR3 length is 13 residues. CDR3 DNA sequence: TGTGCCATCACTGGGACAGGGGGAAACACCATATATTTT. Translating gives CAITGTGGNTIYF.

The rearrangement uses TRBV6-1 and TRBJ2-4, with D possibly matching TRBD2 (5 bases). Trimming removed 0 bases from V and 0 bases from J, with 18 bases in between. The CDR3 runs to 19 residues. Germline V gives CDR1 MNHNS, CDR2 SASEGT. CDR3 sequence (DNA): TGTGCCAGCAGTGAAGCGCGAGCGGACCGAAACATAGCCAAAAACATTCAGTACTTC. Translated: CASSEARADRNIAKNIQYF.

The gene calls are TRBV5-1 and TRBJ2-2; a possible D gene is TRBD2 (5 bases). V was pared by 3 bases and J by 7 bases, with 13 bases between. Germline V gene sequence: CDR1 SGHRS, CDR2 YFSETQ. CDR3 size: 14 residues. CDR3 bases: TGCGCCAGCAGCTCCCTACTAGAGGTCGGGGAGCTGTTTTTT. This sequence encodes CASSSLLEVGELFF.